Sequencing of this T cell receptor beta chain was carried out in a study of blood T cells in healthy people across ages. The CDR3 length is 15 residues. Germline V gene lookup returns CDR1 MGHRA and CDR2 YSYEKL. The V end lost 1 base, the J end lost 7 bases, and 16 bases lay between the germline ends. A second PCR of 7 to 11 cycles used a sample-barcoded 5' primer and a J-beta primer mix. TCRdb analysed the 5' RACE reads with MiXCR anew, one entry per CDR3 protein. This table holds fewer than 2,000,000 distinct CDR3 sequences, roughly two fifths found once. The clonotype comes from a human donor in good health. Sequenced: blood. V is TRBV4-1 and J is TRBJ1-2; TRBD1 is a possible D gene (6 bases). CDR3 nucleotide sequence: TGCGCCAGCAGCCAAGGAGGAGGGACAACGGGTGGCTACACCTTC. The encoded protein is CASSQGGGTTGGYTF.